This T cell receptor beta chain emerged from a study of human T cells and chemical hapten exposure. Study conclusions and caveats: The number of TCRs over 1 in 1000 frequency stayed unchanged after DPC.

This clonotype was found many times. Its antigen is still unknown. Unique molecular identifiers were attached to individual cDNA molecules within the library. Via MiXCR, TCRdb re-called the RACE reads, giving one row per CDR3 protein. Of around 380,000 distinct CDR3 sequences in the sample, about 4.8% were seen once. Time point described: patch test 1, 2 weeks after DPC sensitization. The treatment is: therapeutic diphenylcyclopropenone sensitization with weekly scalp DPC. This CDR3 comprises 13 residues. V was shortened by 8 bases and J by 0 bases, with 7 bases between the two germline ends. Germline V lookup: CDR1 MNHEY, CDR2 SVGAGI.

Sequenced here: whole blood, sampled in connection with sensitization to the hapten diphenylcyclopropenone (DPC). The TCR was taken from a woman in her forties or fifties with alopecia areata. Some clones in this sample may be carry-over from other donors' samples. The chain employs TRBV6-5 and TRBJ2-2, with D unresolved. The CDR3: CASAPANTGELFF. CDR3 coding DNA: TGTGCCAGCGCTCCCGCGAACACCGGGGAGCTGTTTTTT.